This T cell receptor beta chain was identified in a study of T cell changes during pregnancy in multiple sclerosis (dated by TCRdb to the late 2010s). Context from the whole study: In women with multiple sclerosis, the researchers looked at how the T cell repertoire shifted as pregnancy progressed.

A word on this clone: No cognate antigen has been identified for it. Base quality data are lacking; no much larger clone is found one base away.

Libraries were prepared through the immunoSEQ multiplex PCR assay. Held by TCRdb, this immuneACCESS table contains in-frame sequences only and omits some clones. Under half of the omission traces to an unresolved V gene where checked; the cause of the rest is unknown. The sample records roughly 100,000 clones, roughly nine tenths of which are singletons. Together, the top ten hold more than 0.85% of the sample. V has 2 bases trimmed and J has 2 bases trimmed; junction bases matching no gene number 8. From the cysteine through the phenylalanine, the CDR3 covers 17 amino acids. The sequence is cut down to CDR3 DNA, 51 bases in frame from base 1. The CDR1 and CDR2 encoded by the germline V gene are KGHSH and LQKENI.

This specimen consisted of peripheral blood, obtained after pregnancy. The TCR comes from a female donor with multiple sclerosis, enrolled in a pregnancy study. The V and J segments used are TRBV18 and TRBJ1-5, with 8 middle bases fitting TRBD1. The bases are TGTGCCAGCTCACCATTAGGCCCAGGGGGCGGCAATCAGCCCCAGCATTTT. Translated, it reads CASSPLGPGGGNQPQHF.